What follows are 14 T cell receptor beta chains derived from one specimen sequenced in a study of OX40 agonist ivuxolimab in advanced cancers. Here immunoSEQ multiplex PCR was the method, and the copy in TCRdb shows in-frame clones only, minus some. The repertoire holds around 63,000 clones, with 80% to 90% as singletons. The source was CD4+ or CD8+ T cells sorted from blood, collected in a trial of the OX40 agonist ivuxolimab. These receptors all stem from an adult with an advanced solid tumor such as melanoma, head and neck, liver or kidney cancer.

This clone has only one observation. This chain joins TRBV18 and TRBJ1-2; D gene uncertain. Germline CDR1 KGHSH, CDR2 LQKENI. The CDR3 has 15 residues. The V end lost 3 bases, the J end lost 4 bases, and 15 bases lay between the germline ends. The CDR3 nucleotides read TGTGCCAGCTCACCTCTATCCCGGGTGACCTATGGCTACACCTTC. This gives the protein CASSPLSRVTYGYTF.

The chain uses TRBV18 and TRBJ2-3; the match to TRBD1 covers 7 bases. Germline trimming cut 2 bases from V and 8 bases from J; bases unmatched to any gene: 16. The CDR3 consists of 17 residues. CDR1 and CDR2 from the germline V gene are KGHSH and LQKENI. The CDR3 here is CASSPNFRDSSQGTQYF. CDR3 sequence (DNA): TGTGCCAGCTCACCAAACTTCCGGGACAGCTCTCAGGGTACGCAGTATTTT.

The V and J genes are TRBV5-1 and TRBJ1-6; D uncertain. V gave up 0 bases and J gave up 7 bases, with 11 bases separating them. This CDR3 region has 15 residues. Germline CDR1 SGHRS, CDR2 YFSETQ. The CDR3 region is CASSLDQWANSPLHF. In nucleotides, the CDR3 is TGCGCCAGCAGCTTGGACCAGTGGGCAAATTCACCCCTCCACTTT.

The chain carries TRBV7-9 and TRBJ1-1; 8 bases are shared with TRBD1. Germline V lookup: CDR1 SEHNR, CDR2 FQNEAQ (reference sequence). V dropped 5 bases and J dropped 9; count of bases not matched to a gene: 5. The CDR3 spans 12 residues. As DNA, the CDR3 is TGTGCCAGCAGCCCGAGACAGGGGCAAGCTTTCTTT. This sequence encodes CASSPRQGQAFF.

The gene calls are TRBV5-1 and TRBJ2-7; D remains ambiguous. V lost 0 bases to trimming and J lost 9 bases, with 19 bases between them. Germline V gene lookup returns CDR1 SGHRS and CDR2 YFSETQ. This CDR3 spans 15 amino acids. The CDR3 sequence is CASSLGGQNPTGQYF. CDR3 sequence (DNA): TGCGCCAGCAGCTTGGGCGGCCAGAACCCTACGGGGCAGTACTTC.

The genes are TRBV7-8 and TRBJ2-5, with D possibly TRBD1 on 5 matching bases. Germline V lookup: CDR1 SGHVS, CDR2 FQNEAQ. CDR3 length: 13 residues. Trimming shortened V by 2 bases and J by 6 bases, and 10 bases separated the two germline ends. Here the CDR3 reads CASSLSGLKTQYF. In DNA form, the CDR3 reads TGTGCCAGCAGCTTATCAGGGTTGAAGACCCAGTACTTC.

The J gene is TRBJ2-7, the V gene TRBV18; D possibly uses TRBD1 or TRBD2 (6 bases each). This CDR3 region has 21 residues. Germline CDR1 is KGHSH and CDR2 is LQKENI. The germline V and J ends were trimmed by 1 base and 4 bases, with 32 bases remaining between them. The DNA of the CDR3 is TGTGCCAGCTCACCACTAACGGGGGCCGTTCGACTCCTAAGACCAAGATACGAGCAGTACTTC. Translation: CASSPLTGAVRLLRPRYEQYF.

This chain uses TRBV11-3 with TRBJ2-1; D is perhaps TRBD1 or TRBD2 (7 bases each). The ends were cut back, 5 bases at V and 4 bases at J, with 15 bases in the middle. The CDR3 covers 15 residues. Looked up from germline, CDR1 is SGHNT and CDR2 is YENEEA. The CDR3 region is CASSEGEGAYNEQFF. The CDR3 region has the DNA TGTGCCAGCAGCGAGGGGGAGGGGGCGTACAATGAGCAGTTCTTC.

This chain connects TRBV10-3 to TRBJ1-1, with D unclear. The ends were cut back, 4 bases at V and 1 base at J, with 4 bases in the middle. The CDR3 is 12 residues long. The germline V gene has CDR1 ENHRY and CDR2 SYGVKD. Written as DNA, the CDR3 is TGTGCCATCAGTGGCCAGAACACTGAAGCTTTCTTT. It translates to CAISGQNTEAFF.

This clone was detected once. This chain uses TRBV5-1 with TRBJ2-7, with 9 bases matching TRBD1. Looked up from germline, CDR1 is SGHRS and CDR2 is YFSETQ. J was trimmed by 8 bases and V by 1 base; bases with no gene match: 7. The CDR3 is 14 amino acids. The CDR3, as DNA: TGCGCCAGCAGCTTGACCCAGACAGGGGGTCAGCAGTACTTC. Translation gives CASSLTQTGGQQYF. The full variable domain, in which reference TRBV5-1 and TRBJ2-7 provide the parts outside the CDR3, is KAGVTQTPRYLIKTRGQQVTLSCSPISGHRSVSWYQQTPGQGLQFLFEYFSETQRNKGNFPGRFSGRQFSNSRSEMNVSTLELGDSALYLCASSLTQTGGQQYFGPGTRLTVT.

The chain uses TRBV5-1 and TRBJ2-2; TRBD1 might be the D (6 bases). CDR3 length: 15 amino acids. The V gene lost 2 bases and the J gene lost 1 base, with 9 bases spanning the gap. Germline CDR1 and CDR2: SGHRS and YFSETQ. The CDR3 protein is CASSLYRENTGELFF. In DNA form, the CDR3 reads TGCGCCAGCAGCTTATACAGGGAGAACACCGGGGAGCTGTTTTTT.

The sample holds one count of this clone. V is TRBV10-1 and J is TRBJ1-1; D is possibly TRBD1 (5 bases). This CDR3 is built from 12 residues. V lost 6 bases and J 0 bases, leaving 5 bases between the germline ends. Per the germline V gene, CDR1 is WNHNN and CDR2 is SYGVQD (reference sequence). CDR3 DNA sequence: TGCGCCAGCAGGGGGCTGAACACTGAAGCTTTCTTT. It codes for CASRGLNTEAFF.

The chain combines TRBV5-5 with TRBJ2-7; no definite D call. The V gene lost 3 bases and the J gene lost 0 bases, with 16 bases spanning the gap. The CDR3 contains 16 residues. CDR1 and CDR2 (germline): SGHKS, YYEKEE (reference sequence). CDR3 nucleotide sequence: TGTGCCAGCAGCTCCACCCACCGGTGGGGCTCCTACGAGCAGTACTTC. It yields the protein CASSSTHRWGSYEQYF.

The CDR3 loop is CASSQTGVLAVSTDTQYF. As DNA, the CDR3 is TGCGCCAGCAGCCAAACCGGCGTTCTAGCGGTTAGCACAGATACGCAGTATTTT. This chain joins TRBV4-1 and TRBJ2-3; 7 bases line up with TRBD2. V lost 2 bases and J lost 0; bases outside the gene matches: 11. The germline gives CDR1 MGHRA, CDR2 YSYEKL. The CDR3 loop spans 18 amino acids.